What follows describes a single TCR beta chain. This clone was counted a few times. No cognate antigen has been identified for it. One base away there is no much larger clone; base qualities are not given. Genomic DNA was extracted from sorted cells for sequencing of the TCRbeta CDR3 region. TCRbeta CDR3 regions were sequenced using the immunoSEQ Assay. Imported from immuneACCESS, the table was reduced by TCRdb to in-frame sequences with V and J called. These copies leave out some clones; in studies compared against another copy, an unresolved V gene accounts for under half, and the cause of the remainder is not known. The sample records fewer than 75,000 clones, around 90% of which are singletons. The ten largest account for 0.67% of the sample. V and J are truncated by 4 bases and 12 bases respectively, leaving an intervening sequence of 19 bases. CDR1 is given as SGHTA and CDR2 as FQGNSA, both from the germline V gene. The CDR3 sequence holds 14 residues, the cysteine and phenylalanine included. Of all the DNA, just the CDR3 is kept, 42 bases in frame from base 1.

Patients with a history of autoimmune disease or receiving systemic immunosuppression were excluded from the trial. Peripheral blood for TCR sequencing was drawn from every dose cohort at baseline, at cycle 4 day 1 and at cycle 7 day 1. Samples came from an open-label, multicenter, first-in-human phase I dose-escalation trial of ivuxolimab. Adults with locally advanced or metastatic melanoma, renal cell carcinoma, hepatocellular carcinoma or head and neck squamous cell carcinoma were enrolled in the trial. Before TCR sequencing, CD4+ and CD8+ T cells were separately sorted from peripheral blood. The sample originates from a study of OX40 agonist ivuxolimab in advanced cancers. The study in broad terms: The costimulatory receptor OX40 (CD134) was targeted by ivuxolimab, a fully human IgG2 agonistic monoclonal antibody. Intravenous ivuxolimab was administered to patients every 2 weeks at six dose levels: 0.01, 0.1, 0.3, 1.5, 3 and 10 mg/kg. Of the approximately 54 patients in dose escalation, about 20 had hepatocellular carcinoma, around 15 had melanoma, 9 had renal cell carcinoma and 9 had head and neck cancer. The dose-escalation cohort was around 83% male with a mean age of about 65 years, ranging from about 20 to 80. Patients were allowed to have had prior anti-PD-1, anti-PD-L1 or anti-CTLA-4 therapy, and 30% to 50% of the dose-escalation patients had previously received checkpoint inhibitors. Partial responses occurred in three dose-escalation patients: two with cutaneous melanoma and one with hepatocellular carcinoma. Peripheral TCRbeta sequencing was intended to test whether TCR sequence diversity was altered and clonal T-cell expansion was caused by ivuxolimab. The monotherapy dose-escalation portion (N ≈ 52 patients) of the phase I ivuxolimab trial is reported in the paper.

Summary of the overall study and its limitations: Clonal expansion of both CD4+ and CD8+ blood T cells was observed from baseline to week 6 at doses 0.1 to 3.0 mg/kg. The antigen specificity of the clonally expanded peripheral T cells was not determined. In partial responders in the 0.1-3.0 mg/kg groups, normalized peripheral clonal expansion was found to be among the lowest, especially among CD8+ T cells. On average, CD8+ T cells showed more expanded clones than CD4+ T cells after ivuxolimab. Low levels of normalized T-cell clonal expansion were also shown by some nonresponding patients.

The chain is made from TRBV7-2 and TRBJ2-1; the best D guess is TRBD2, with 5 bases matching. The receptor comes from an adult with an advanced solid tumor such as melanoma, head and neck, liver or kidney cancer. The specimen comprised CD4+ or CD8+ T cells sorted from blood, sampled in a trial of the OX40 agonist ivuxolimab. The bases are TGTGCCAGCAGCTGGAGGCTTCGGACCCCTCGGCAGTTCTTC. Translated, it reads CASSWRLRTPRQFF.